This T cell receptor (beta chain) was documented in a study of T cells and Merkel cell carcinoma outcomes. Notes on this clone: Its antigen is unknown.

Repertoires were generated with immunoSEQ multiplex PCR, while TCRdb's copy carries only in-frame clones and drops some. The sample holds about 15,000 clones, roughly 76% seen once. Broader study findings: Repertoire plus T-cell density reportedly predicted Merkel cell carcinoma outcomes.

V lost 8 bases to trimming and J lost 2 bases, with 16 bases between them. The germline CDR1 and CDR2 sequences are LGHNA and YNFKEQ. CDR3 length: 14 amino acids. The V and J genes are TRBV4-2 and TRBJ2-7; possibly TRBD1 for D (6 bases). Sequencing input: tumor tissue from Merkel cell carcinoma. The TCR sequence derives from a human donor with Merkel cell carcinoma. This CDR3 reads CASRQRQEAYEQYF. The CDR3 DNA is TGTGCCAGCCGTCAAAGACAGGAGGCCTACGAGCAGTACTTC.